The present T cell receptor (beta chain) was sequenced within a study of long-term antiretroviral therapy in people with HIV. This CDR3 contains 13 residues. CDR1 is SGHDN and CDR2 is FVKESK in the germline V gene. The V end was cut by 0 bases, the J end by 7 bases, with 6 bases between. The assay, immunoSEQ v3.0, was run at survey level. The data were produced by immunoSEQ multiplex PCR, yet TCRdb's version contains in-frame clones alone and is incomplete. The sample has some 22,000 clones, around four fifths seen once. The study, taken as a whole, reports: Clones that expanded before ART (that is, prior to treatment) dominated the repertoire at all time points. Drawn between about 2004 and 2017, the blood was possibly obtained under older ART regimens. Relative to control repertoires, HIV repertoires exhibited narrower CDR3 length ranges.

This clone was seen only a few times. What it binds is not known. Sequencing used unsorted PBMCs, obtained about 4 years after starting antiretroviral therapy. J is TRBJ2-2 and V is TRBV14; D not certain. This clonotype originated in a man younger than 30 with HIV. CDR3 amino acids: CASSQDSIGELFF. The CDR3, as DNA: TGTGCCAGCAGCCAAGACAGCATCGGGGAGCTGTTTTTT.